This TCR beta chain is drawn from a study of cytomegalovirus exposure and HLA in healthy donors. Study results and caveats: The study found most TCR sequences rare, yet found some public TCRs in many donors.

13 Jbeta primers and 60 Vbeta primers were used for the PCR. Assay: immunoSEQ multiplex PCR; the TCRdb copy retains only in-frame clones and omits some. The sample records under 100,000 clones, 76% being singletons. The germline V gene encodes CDR1 ENHRY and CDR2 SYGVKD. Trimming pared 0 bases from V and 8 bases from J, leaving 11 bases between. This CDR3 is 14 amino acids long. Regarding this clone: The antigen is undetermined.

This clonotype was sampled from a man aged 40-49 years in good health and CMV-seronegative. The chain links TRBV10-3 to TRBJ2-1; D unresolved. The material sequenced was PBMCs. DNA for the CDR3: TGTGCCATCAGTGAGTCGGGCCCCCCTCATGAGCAGTTCTTC. Residues: CAISESGPPHEQFF.